The clone carrying this T cell receptor (beta chain) was observed at least ten times. Its specificity is not known. Healthy Caucasian individuals from Russia aged about 6 to 95 were enrolled as donors. The sample comes from a study of blood T cells in healthy people across ages. Overall study findings and caveats: It was found that TCR beta diversity correlated strongly with the percentage of naive T cells.

A J-beta primer mix and a sample-barcoded 5' primer were used in a second PCR of roughly 7 to 12 cycles. TCRdb re-called the 5' RACE reads with MiXCR, one entry per CDR3 protein. The data contain 630,000 or so distinct CDR3 sequences, about 30% of them seen just once; the ten biggest clones take up 15% to 18%. The sequencing sample was made of blood. The sequence was collected from a woman of 80 years or more in good health.

The CDR3 sequence: CASSELYQPQHF. The DNA of the CDR3 is TGTGCCAGCAGTGAATTGTATCAGCCCCAGCATTTT. The V call is TRBV6-1, the J call TRBJ1-5; unclear D gene. Looked up from germline, CDR1 is MNHNS and CDR2 is SASEGT. Trimming took 2 bases from V and 5 from J, leaving 4 bases between them. The CDR3 is 12 amino acids.